This T cell receptor beta chain originates from a study of somatic mutations in cytotoxic T cells in rheumatoid arthritis. Profiled with immunoSEQ multiplex PCR; TCRdb holds only in-frame clones, not every one. The sample comprises some 40,000 clones, 84% of which are singletons, and roughly 3.4% rests with the top ten. CDR1 is SEHNR and CDR2 is FQNEAQ in the germline V gene (reference sequence). The CDR3 is 14 residues long. The junction had 6 bases not matched to a gene; V was cut back by 4 bases and J by 4 bases. The specimen was CD8+ T cells sorted from blood. This sequence joins TRBV7-9 and TRBJ2-7, with 8 bases that match TRBD1. The source is a man in his forties in good health. This CDR3 reads CASSSRDRSYEQYF. The DNA of the CDR3 is TGTGCCAGCAGCTCCCGGGACAGGTCTTACGAGCAGTACTTC.